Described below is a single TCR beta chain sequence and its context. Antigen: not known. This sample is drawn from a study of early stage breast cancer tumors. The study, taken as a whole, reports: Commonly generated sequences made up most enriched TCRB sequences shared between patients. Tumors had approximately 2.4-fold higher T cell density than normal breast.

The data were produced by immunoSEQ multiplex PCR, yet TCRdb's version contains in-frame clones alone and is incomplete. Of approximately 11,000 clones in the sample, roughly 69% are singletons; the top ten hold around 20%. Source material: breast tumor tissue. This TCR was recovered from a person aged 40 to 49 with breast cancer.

The CDR3 DNA is TGTGCCAGCAGCTTATTGTTCAGGCGGGACAATGAGCAGTTCTTC. Its translation: CASSLLFRRDNEQFF. The chain is built from TRBV11-2 and TRBJ2-1; D is perhaps TRBD2 (5 bases). Trimming left V 2 bases short and J 5 bases short, with 13 bases between. Germline CDR1 SGHAT, CDR2 FQNNGV. This CDR3 contains 15 residues.